These T cell receptor beta chains were read from a single sample in a study of blood T cell repertoires in COVID-19. Repertoires were generated with immunoSEQ multiplex PCR, while TCRdb's copy carries only in-frame clones and drops some. The table lists around 140,000 clones, about 90% of them singletons. Sequenced sample: peripheral blood. All receptors come from a man between 50 and 59 years old with active COVID-19. Both conserved end residues are part of each CDR3. A D gene is named only where the DNA matches it firmly. Clone size is shown for a subset of rows, as once, few, many or a class of expanded clone.

D gene | J gene | V gene | clone size | CDR3 protein | CDR3 DNA
- | TRBJ1-4 | TRBV14 | - | CASSRGRGEKLFF | TGTGCCAGCAGCCGGGGGCGCGGTGAAAAACTGTTTTTT
- | TRBJ2-1 | TRBV19 | - | CASSIGGSYNEQFF | TGTGCCAGTAGTATCGGAGGTTCCTACAATGAGCAGTTCTTC
- | TRBJ1-1 | TRBV6-2/TRBV6-3 | - | CASSYPGGVNTEAFF | TGTGCCAGCAGTTACCCCGGGGGGGTGAACACTGAAGCTTTCTTT
- | TRBJ2-4 | TRBV6-5 | - | CASSPFRGRNIQYF | TGTGCCAGCAGTCCCTTCAGAGGAAGAAACATTCAGTACTTC
TRBD2 | TRBJ2-1 | TRBV10-3 | - | CAMAASGVGNEQFF | TGTGCCATGGCGGCTAGCGGGGTCGGCAATGAGCAGTTCTTC
TRBD1 | TRBJ1-5 | TRBV11-2 | - | CASSRDRGNQPQHF | TGTGCCAGCAGCCGGGACAGGGGGAATCAGCCCCAGCATTTT
- | TRBJ2-3 | TRBV12-5 | - | CASGFLRGSTDTQYF | TGTGCTAGTGGTTTCCTGCGGGGTAGCACAGATACGCAGTATTTT
- | TRBJ2-7 | TRBV30 | - | CAWSVYRVMPEQYF | TGTGCCTGGAGTGTATACAGGGTGATGCCCGAGCAGTACTTC
- | TRBJ2-7 | TRBV5-1 | - | CASSLSGGEYEQYF | TGCGCCAGCAGCTTGTCCGGGGGAGAATACGAGCAGTACTTC
TRBD2 | TRBJ2-3 | TRBV12-3/TRBV12-4 | - | CASSAIGGGERYF | TGTGCCAGCAGTGCCATTGGTGGGGGGGAGAGGTATTTT
- | TRBJ2-6 | TRBV5-1 | - | CASSLGQTGANVLTF | TGCGCCAGCAGCTTGGGACAGACTGGGGCCAACGTCCTGACTTTC
- | TRBJ2-3 | TRBV5-1 | once | CASSFDPGFSVGDTQYF | TGCGCCAGCAGCTTCGATCCGGGATTCTCAGTCGGAGATACGCAGTATTTT
TRBD1 | TRBJ1-2 | TRBV5-1 | - | CASSYGQGTGGYTF | TGCGCCAGCAGCTACGGACAGGGGACGGGAGGCTACACCTTC
TRBD1 | TRBJ2-5 | TRBV18 | - | CASSGLGGVRQETQYF | TGTGCCAGCTCAGGGCTAGGGGGCGTTCGGCAAGAGACCCAGTACTTC
TRBD1 | TRBJ2-2 | TRBV27 | - | CASSFTGGVNTGELFF | TGTGCCAGCAGTTTTACAGGGGGAGTGAACACCGGGGAGCTGTTTTTT
TRBD1 | TRBJ1-5 | TRBV5-1 | - | CASSRDRDRGSAQHF | TGCGCCAGCAGCCGGGACCGGGACAGGGGGTCGGCCCAGCATTTT
- | TRBJ1-1 | TRBV29-1 | once | CSVVGRGAYTEAFF | TGCAGCGTTGTAGGACGGGGGGCATATACTGAAGCTTTCTTT
- | TRBJ2-4 | TRBV18 | once | CASSPDVGDIQYF | TGTGCCAGCTCACCGGACGTCGGGGACATTCAGTACTTC
- | TRBJ2-2 | TRBV5-1 | - | CASSLDAGNTGELFF | TGCGCCAGCAGCTTGGATGCGGGAAACACCGGGGAGCTGTTTTTT
TRBD1 | TRBJ2-5 | TRBV6-2/TRBV6-3 | - | CASSVMPGQGKETQYF | TGTGCCAGCAGCGTCATGCCGGGACAGGGTAAAGAGACCCAGTACTTC
- | TRBJ1-1 | TRBV4-2 | - | CASSRGGIPTTEAFF | TGTGCCAGCAGCCGAGGAGGGATCCCAACAACTGAAGCTTTCTTT
TRBD1 | TRBJ1-6 | TRBV10-2 | - | CASSDFGTGTYNSPLHF | TGCGCCAGCAGTGACTTCGGGACAGGAACCTATAATTCACCCCTCCACTTT
TRBD1 | TRBJ1-1 | TRBV19 | once | CASIRGQGGRPEAFF | TGTGCCAGTATTAGGGGGCAGGGGGGAAGGCCTGAAGCTTTCTTT
- | TRBJ2-2 | TRBV30 | - | CAWKRNRVTGELFF | TGTGCCTGGAAAAGGAACAGGGTTACCGGGGAGCTGTTTTTT
- | TRBJ1-2 | TRBV9 | - | CASSVAMGGYGYTF | TGTGCCAGCAGCGTAGCGATGGGGGGGTATGGCTACACCTTC
- | TRBJ1-5 | TRBV12-5 | - | CASGFSPNQPQHF | TGTGCTAGTGGTTTTAGTCCTAATCAGCCCCAGCATTTT
TRBD1 | TRBJ1-4 | TRBV5-1 | - | CASSLAGRGDEKLFF | TGCGCCAGCAGCTTGGCCGGCAGGGGGGATGAAAAACTGTTTTTT
- | TRBJ2-3 | TRBV7-2 | - | CASSLGRDTQYF | TGTGCCAGCAGCTTAGGGAGAGATACGCAGTATTTT
- | TRBJ1-2 | TRBV28 | - | CASSFQGRNGYTF | TGTGCCAGCAGTTTCCAGGGTAGAAATGGCTACACCTTC
- | TRBJ2-1 | TRBV2 | - | CASSVFDEQFF | TGTGCCAGCAGCGTGTTCGATGAGCAGTTCTTC
TRBD1 | TRBJ1-5 | TRBV18 | - | CASSETGGNQPQHF | TGTGCCAGCTCGGAGACAGGGGGCAATCAGCCCCAGCATTTT
- | TRBJ2-1 | TRBV7-6 | few | CASSPSPGLQFF | TGTGCCAGCAGCCCATCCCCCGGGTTGCAGTTCTTC
- | TRBJ1-4 | TRBV5-5 | - | CASSLGINEKLFF | TGTGCCAGCAGCTTGGGTATTAATGAAAAACTGTTTTTT
TRBD1 | TRBJ1-2 | TRBV5-1 | - | CASSLGLRDSPSDGYTF | TGCGCCAGCAGCTTGGGCTTGAGGGACAGCCCGTCAGATGGCTACACCTTC
- | TRBJ2-3 | TRBV19 | - | CASSISGGSTDTQYF | TGTGCCAGTAGTATCTCCGGGGGAAGCACAGATACGCAGTATTTT
TRBD2 | TRBJ2-5 | TRBV7-2 | - | CASTSGRGGGGTQYF | TGTGCCAGCACCTCCGGGCGGGGGGGAGGTGGGACCCAGTACTTC
TRBD2 | TRBJ2-1 | TRBV12-3/TRBV12-4 | - | CASSSHSGAEQFF | TGTGCCAGCAGTTCCCATAGCGGGGCTGAGCAGTTCTTC